A single sample gave rise to the 10 T cell receptor beta chains below, sequenced in a study of cytomegalovirus exposure and HLA in healthy donors. PCR amplification relied on 60 Vbeta primers (plus 13 Jbeta primers). Assay used: immunoSEQ multiplex PCR; TCRdb lists only in-frame clones, some missing. Of about 98,000 clones in the sample, 83% were seen once. Sequenced material: PBMCs. The receptors were sampled from a middle-aged man in good health and CMV-seronegative.

The chain links TRBV6-1 to TRBJ2-1; 9 bases are shared with TRBD2. Per germline, CDR1 MNHNS and CDR2 SASEGT. V dropped 3 bases and J dropped 2; count of bases not matched to a gene: 2. This CDR3 has 15 amino acids. In nucleotides, the CDR3 is TGTGCCAGCAGTGATCTAGCGGGGACCTACAATGAGCAGTTCTTC. This sequence encodes CASSDLAGTYNEQFF.

The rearrangement links TRBV19 to TRBJ2-7; D possibly corresponds to TRBD1 (6 bases). Germline V lookup: CDR1 LNHDA, CDR2 SQIVND (reference sequence). The ends were cut back, 3 bases at V and 2 bases at J, with 11 bases in the middle. CDR3 length: 14 residues. The CDR3 DNA sequence: TGTGCCAGTAGTATGGGGGCATATACCTACGAGCAGTACTTC. Residues: CASSMGAYTYEQYF.

The chain uses TRBV6-5 and TRBJ1-2, with D possibly being TRBD1 (6 bases). The CDR3 has 14 residues. CDR1 is MNHEY, CDR2 SVGAGI, per germline. With 7 bases removed from V and 5 bases from J, the gap between germline ends came to 17 bases. The DNA of the CDR3 is TGTGCCAGCACCGACAGGCCTCTCACATATGGCTACACCTTC. Translation: CASTDRPLTYGYTF.

The J gene is TRBJ1-5, the V gene TRBV27; the D gene is possibly TRBD1 (6 bases). Trimming pared 3 bases from V and 2 bases from J, leaving 14 bases between. The CDR3 has 16 amino acids. Germline lookup yields CDR1 MNHEY and CDR2 SMNVEV (reference sequence). The CDR3 sequence is CASSFTGLVGNQPQHF. The CDR3 DNA sequence: TGTGCCAGCAGTTTCACAGGGTTGGTAGGCAATCAGCCCCAGCATTTT.

The V and J genes are TRBV7-3 and TRBJ1-2, with TRBD1 identical over 12 bases. Losses at the gene ends were 5 bases for V and 8 bases for J; bases not matched to a gene: 6. The CDR3 sequence is 14 residues long. Germline CDR1 is SGHTA and CDR2 is FQGTGA. CDR3 nucleotide sequence: TGTGCCAGCAGCCTTACCGGGACAGGGGGCGGCTACACCTTC. It is translated as CASSLTGTGGGYTF.

This chain links TRBV6-4 with TRBJ2-2; 7 bases match TRBD2. After removal of 0 bases from V and 9 bases from J, the junction contained 7 bases not matched to a gene. This CDR3 region has 15 residues. Germline assignment: CDR1 MRHNA and CDR2 SNTAGT. CDR3 amino acids: CASSDSGGPQRELFF. In nucleotides, the CDR3 is TGTGCCAGCAGTGACTCGGGAGGGCCGCAAAGGGAGCTGTTTTTT.

This rearrangement joins TRBV9 to TRBJ2-1; D perhaps matches TRBD2 (7 bases). V was cut by 1 base and J by 7 bases, with 21 bases left in between. Germline loops: CDR1 SGDLS, CDR2 YYNGEE. This CDR3 has 17 amino acids. CDR3 sequence: CASSVRGGGYTRNEQFF. In nucleotides, the CDR3 is TGTGCCAGCAGCGTACGGGGAGGGGGTTACACCAGGAATGAGCAGTTCTTC.

The genes are TRBV5-1 and TRBJ2-7; 9 nucleotides match TRBD1. The germline V gene encodes CDR1 SGHRS and CDR2 YFSETQ. V shed 3 bases and J 0 bases; nucleotides not matched to a gene: 10. The CDR3 loop spans 17 amino acids. Here the CDR3 reads CASSSNPQTGGSYEQYF. The CDR3 DNA reads TGCGCCAGCAGCTCAAACCCCCAGACAGGGGGCTCCTACGAGCAGTACTTC.

V usage is TRBV9 and J usage is TRBJ1-1, with D possibly TRBD1 on 5 matching bases. From germline, CDR1 is SGDLS and CDR2 YYNGEE. This CDR3 contains 13 residues. Trimming took 7 bases from V and 4 from J, leaving 14 bases between them. The CDR3 DNA follows: TGTGCCAGCGAAGGACACCCAGGCACTGAAGCTTTCTTT. This codes for CASEGHPGTEAFF.

The V gene is TRBV18, the J gene TRBJ2-2; 7 bases line up with TRBD2. The junction had 8 bases not matched to a gene; V was cut back by 1 base and J by 3 bases. The CDR3 consists of 17 residues. The germline CDR1 and CDR2 sequences are KGHSH and LQKENI. Here the CDR3 DNA reads TGTGCCAGCTCACCACAGGGAGGGATTCGAGACACCGGGGAGCTGTTTTTT. Encoded protein: CASSPQGGIRDTGELFF.